The 23 T cell receptor beta chains below were found in one sample sequenced in a study of T cells in Graves' hyperthyroidism and ophthalmopathy. Regions amplified from RNA transcripts were the TCR beta CDR3 regions. TCR CDR3 regions were first amplified by RT-PCR with HTBI primers. TCRdb itself ran the multiplex PCR reads through MiXCR, one entry per CDR3 protein. The sample yields over 400,000 distinct CDR3 sequences, 22% seen once. Material: blood. The source of these receptors is a woman aged 65 to 85 with Graves' ophthalmopathy.

The chain uses TRBV10-1 and TRBJ2-2; D perhaps matches TRBD2 (6 bases). CDR3 size: 15 residues. Germline V gene sequence: CDR1 WNHNN, CDR2 SYGVQD (reference sequence). Trimming shortened V by 2 bases and J by 5 bases, and 12 bases separated the two germline ends. In nucleotides, the CDR3 is TGCGCCAGCAGTGAGCCCCGGGGAGGAACCGGGGAGCTGTTTTTT. This gives the protein CASSEPRGGTGELFF.

This clonotype was observed at least ten times. The CDR3 region has the DNA TGCAGCGTTCACCGCGGACAGCCGGTCGATGGCTACACCTTC. Its protein is CSVHRGQPVDGYTF. The chain has TRBV29-1 and TRBJ1-2, with a tentative D call TRBD1 (6 bases). The ends were cut back, 5 bases at V and 6 bases at J, with 19 bases in the middle. Germline values: CDR1 SQVTM, CDR2 ANQGSEA. CDR3 length: 14 amino acids.

The chain couples TRBV29-1 to TRBJ1-1, with 9 positions matching TRBD1. The CDR3 is 12 amino acids. Losses at the gene ends were 6 bases for V and 2 bases for J; bases not matched to a gene: 1. In germline, CDR1 is SQVTM, CDR2 ANQGSEA. CDR3 DNA: TGCAGCGTAACAGGGGGCAACACTGAAGCTTTCTTT. This encodes CSVTGGNTEAFF. Full variable domain (missing parts from reference TRBV29-1 and TRBJ1-1): SAVISQKPSRDICQRGTSLTIQCQVDSQVTMMFWYRQQPGQSLTLIATANQGSEATYESGFVIDKFPISRPNLTFSTLTVSNMSPEDSSIYLCSVTGGNTEAFFGQGTRLTVV.

A few counts support this clonotype. CDR3 loop: CAWTWDGSYNEQFF. The CDR3, as DNA: TGTGCCTGGACCTGGGACGGCTCCTACAATGAGCAGTTCTTC. The chain employs TRBV30 and TRBJ2-1, with D perhaps matching TRBD1 or TRBD2 (5 bases each). Trimming took off 4 bases at V and 0 bases at J, with 10 bases between the two ends. CDR1 GTSNPN and CDR2 SVGIG come from the germline V gene (reference sequence). The CDR3 is 14 amino acids.

With regard to this clonotype: Without the conserved terminal phenylalanine or tryptophan, this CDR3 likely stems from a read error. This chain uses TRBV2 with TRBJ1-2, with a weak D call TRBD1 (6 bases). Trimming left V 3 bases short and J 3 bases short, with 11 bases between. The CDR3 has 14 residues. Germline V CDR1 and CDR2: SNHLY, FYNNEI. CDR3 in DNA: TGTGCCAGCAGTGATGGCAGGGGTGACTATGGCTACACCCTC. Amino acid sequence: CASSDGRGDYGYTL.

V usage is TRBV20-1 and J usage is TRBJ2-3; D remains unclear. Germline assignment: CDR1 DFQATT and CDR2 SNEGSKA (reference sequence). The CDR3 is 16 amino acids. V lost 2 bases and J 1 base, leaving 16 bases between the germline ends. The CDR3 sequence is CSARPKPEIRTDTQYF. CDR3 bases: TGCAGTGCTAGACCTAAACCAGAGATCCGCACAGATACGCAGTATTTT.

This clonotype was seen more than once but under ten times. This chain uses TRBV7-9 with TRBJ2-6, with D possibly matching TRBD1 (5 bases). V was pared by 4 bases and J by 2 bases, with 12 bases between. CDR1 SEHNR and CDR2 FQNEAQ come from the germline V gene (reference sequence). This CDR3 has 16 amino acids. The CDR3 here is CASSSAPTAGANVLTF. CDR3 nucleotides: TGTGCCAGCAGCTCCGCCCCGACAGCTGGGGCCAACGTCCTGACTTTC.

The CDR3 bases are TGTGCCAGCATACAAGGGTACCCCTCCTACGAGCAGTACTTC. It translates to CASIQGYPSYEQYF. The V call is TRBV2, the J call TRBJ2-7; D gene ambiguous. With 7 bases removed from V and 0 bases from J, the gap between germline ends came to 13 bases. CDR3 length equals 14 residues. CDR1 and CDR2 from the germline V gene are SNHLY and FYNNEI.

This clonotype was detected a few times. Here the CDR3 DNA reads TGTGCCAGCAGTTTAAAGGGTGTAGTTGCGTACTTC. Protein product: CASSLKGVVAYF. The gene calls are TRBV12-3 or TRBV12-4 and TRBJ2-5; D gene unclear. The ends were cut back, 2 bases at V and 13 bases at J, with 14 bases in the middle. This CDR3 is 12 amino acids long.

This clonotype was counted ten times or more. This chain uses TRBV12-3 or TRBV12-4 with TRBJ2-1; 11 bases are shared with TRBD2. The CDR3 is 15 amino acids. The ends lost 6 bases at V and 4 bases at J; junction bases unmatched: 5. The DNA for the CDR3 is TGTGCCAGCAGCGCGAGACTAGCGGGGTACAATGAGCAGTTCTTC. It yields the protein CASSARLAGYNEQFF.

This clonotype has at least ten counts. The chain links TRBV12-3 or TRBV12-4 to TRBJ1-3; 8 bases are a match to TRBD1. This CDR3 comprises 14 residues. The junction had 3 bases not matched to a gene; V was cut back by 6 bases and J by 2 bases. CDR3 loop: CASSLTGAGNTIYF. The CDR3, as DNA: TGTGCCAGCAGCCTGACAGGGGCTGGAAACACCATATATTTT.

This clonotype turned up a few times. The J gene is TRBJ1-2, the V gene TRBV18, with D possibly being TRBD1 (5 bases). This CDR3 comprises 14 residues. Germline assignment: CDR1 KGHSH and CDR2 LQKENI. Trimming left V 3 bases short and J 2 bases short, with 10 bases between. The CDR3, as DNA: TGTGCCAGCTCACCCTCGACAGACAACTATGGCTACACCTTC. It specifies CASSPSTDNYGYTF.

In its sample, this clonotype was seen many times. The chain couples TRBV12-3 or TRBV12-4 to TRBJ1-1; a weak D match, TRBD1 (6 bases). The CDR3 has 14 residues. The V end lost 3 bases, the J end lost 1 base, and 9 bases lay between the germline ends. CDR3 in amino acids: CASSFRGENTEAFF. CDR3 nucleotides: TGTGCCAGCAGTTTTAGGGGGGAGAACACTGAAGCTTTCTTT.

This clonotype has only a few counts. The chain carries TRBV5-1 and TRBJ2-5, with 11 bases that match TRBD2. CDR3 size: 16 residues. The germline CDR1 and CDR2 sequences are SGHRS and YFSETQ. Germline trimming cut 4 bases from V and 3 bases from J; bases unmatched to any gene: 8. As DNA, the CDR3 is TGCGCCAGCAGCGACCCACTAGCGGGAGTAAAAGAGACCCAGTACTTC. Protein product: CASSDPLAGVKETQYF.

This clonotype was observed a few times. The chain links TRBV24-1 to TRBJ2-7; 9 nucleotides agree with TRBD2. Germline-derived CDR1 and CDR2 are KGHDR and SFDVKD. The CDR3 is 18 amino acids. V was pared by 5 bases and J by 0 bases, with 13 bases of the junction left unmatched. CDR3 sequence: CATSVPGQAGGFSYEQYF. The CDR3 DNA reads as TGTGCCACCAGTGTCCCTGGGCAAGCGGGAGGTTTCTCCTACGAGCAGTACTTC.

V gene TRBV10-2 combines with J gene TRBJ1-6; maybe TRBD1 (5 bases). Germline loops: CDR1 WSHSY, CDR2 SAAADI. Trimming removed 0 bases from V and 7 bases from J, with 10 bases in between. The CDR3 sequence is 15 residues long. CDR3 nucleotide sequence: TGCGCCAGCAGTGAGTCCCCAGGACAAAATTCACCCCTCCACTTT. As protein: CASSESPGQNSPLHF.

This clonotype was recorded at least ten times. The chain has TRBV9 and TRBJ1-2; D remains ambiguous. The germline V gene has CDR1 SGDLS and CDR2 YYNGEE. V gave up 0 bases and J gave up 4 bases, with 4 bases separating them. CDR3 length: 12 amino acids. The CDR3 sequence: CASSVEGYGYTF. The CDR3 nucleotides read TGTGCCAGCAGCGTAGAAGGCTATGGCTACACCTTC.

In this sample, this clonotype turned up a few times. This chain connects TRBV2 to TRBJ2-1, with D perhaps TRBD2 (5 bases). Germline CDR1 SNHLY, CDR2 FYNNEI. V gave up 6 bases and J gave up 0 bases, with 12 bases separating them. The CDR3 consists of 15 residues. The CDR3 spells CASSYNRGSYNEQFF. The CDR3 DNA sequence: TGTGCCAGCAGCTACAACCGGGGCTCCTACAATGAGCAGTTCTTC.

The V gene is TRBV20-1, the J gene TRBJ2-7, with 8 bases that match TRBD2. This CDR3 comprises 13 residues. Trimming took 3 bases from V and 5 from J; bases not matched to a gene: 6. From germline, CDR1 is DFQATT and CDR2 SNEGSKA (reference sequence). The CDR3 loop reads CSASDGRDDEQYF. CDR3 in DNA: TGCAGTGCTAGTGACGGGAGGGACGACGAGCAGTACTTC.

In this sample, this clonotype turned up many times. The chain couples TRBV11-2 to TRBJ2-1; 8 bases map to TRBD2. With V trimmed by 1 base and J by 7 bases, 3 bases remained unmatched. This CDR3 is built from 14 residues. Germline CDR1 is SGHAT and CDR2 is FQNNGV. CDR3 nucleotides: TGTGCCAGCAGCTTAGCGGGAGGGTTTAATGAGCAGTTCTTC. It yields the protein CASSLAGGFNEQFF.

This clonotype was seen more than once but under ten times. The chain couples TRBV20-1 to TRBJ2-1; TRBD2 agrees at 8 bases. V shed 2 bases, J shed 4 bases, and the junction held 7 bases outside the gene matches. The germline CDR1 and CDR2 sequences are DFQATT and SNEGSKA (reference sequence). This CDR3 has 15 residues. In DNA form, the CDR3 reads TGCAGTGCTAGACCTGGGAGCGGGAGTTACAATGAGCAGTTCTTC. Translating gives CSARPGSGSYNEQFF.

With respect to this clonotype: It may be a read error: a sequence one base away is much more abundant. This sequence joins TRBV6-2 or TRBV6-3 and TRBJ1-1; the D is unclear. The CDR3 runs to 12 residues. Germline loops: CDR1 MNHEY, CDR2 SVGEGT. In DNA, the CDR3 is TGTGCCAGCGGTTACGTGGAGACTGAAGCTTTCTTT. Protein product: CASGYVETEAFF.

This clonotype was seen a few times. The chain has TRBV6-1 and TRBJ1-1; D unclear. The CDR3 covers 14 residues. The V end was cut by 5 bases, the J end by 4 bases, with 14 bases between. Germline CDR1 and CDR2: MNHNS and SASEGT. The chain's CDR3 is CASSPHIIGTEAFF. In DNA, the CDR3 is TGTGCCAGCAGTCCCCACATCATCGGCACTGAAGCTTTCTTT.